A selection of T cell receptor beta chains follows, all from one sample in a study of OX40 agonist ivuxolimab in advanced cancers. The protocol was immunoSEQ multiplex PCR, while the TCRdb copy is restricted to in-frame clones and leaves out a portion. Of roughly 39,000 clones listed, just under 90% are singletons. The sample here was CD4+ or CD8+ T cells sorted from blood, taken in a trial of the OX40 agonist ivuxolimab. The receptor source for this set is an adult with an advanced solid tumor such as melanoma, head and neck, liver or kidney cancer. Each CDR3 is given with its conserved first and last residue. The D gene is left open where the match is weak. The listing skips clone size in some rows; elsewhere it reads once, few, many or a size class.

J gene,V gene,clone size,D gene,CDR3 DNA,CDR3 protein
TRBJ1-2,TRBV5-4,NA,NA,TGTGCCAGCAGCTTACGGGCAGCTTACTATGGCTACACCTTC,CASSLRAAYYGYTF
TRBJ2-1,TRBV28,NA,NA,TGTGCCAGCAGTTTAGGGCTCACCAATGAGCAGTTCTTC,CASSLGLTNEQFF
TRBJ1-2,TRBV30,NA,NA,TGTGCCTGGGCTCCCCCAATTCTTAACTATGGCTACACCTTC,CAWAPPILNYGYTF
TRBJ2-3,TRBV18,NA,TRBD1,TGTGCCAGCTCACGAGTGGGACAGGCTAGCACAGATACGCAGTATTTT,CASSRVGQASTDTQYF
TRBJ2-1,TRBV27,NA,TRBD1,TGTGCCAGCAGTCCGACAGGGGTTAATACCTACAATGAGCAGTTCTTC,CASSPTGVNTYNEQFF
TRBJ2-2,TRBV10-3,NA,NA,TGTGCCATCAGTGTCGGGGCGGGCACCGGGGAGCTGTTTTTT,CAISVGAGTGELFF
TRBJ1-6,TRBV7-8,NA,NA,TGTGCCAGCAGAACAGGGTCATATAATTCACCCCTCCACTTT,CASRTGSYNSPLHF
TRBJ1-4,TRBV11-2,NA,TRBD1,TGTGCCAGCAGCCGGGGGACAGTGAATGAAAAACTGTTTTTT,CASSRGTVNEKLFF
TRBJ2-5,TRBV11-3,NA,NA,TGTGCCAGCAGCTTAGACCTAGGGGAGACCCAGTACTTC,CASSLDLGETQYF
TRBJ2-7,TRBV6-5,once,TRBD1,TGTGCCAGCAGTTACTCGGGGACAGCCTACGAGCAGTACTTC,CASSYSGTAYEQYF
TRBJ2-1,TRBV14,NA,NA,TGTGCCAGCAGCCATCGGACGATCCCGCACAATGAGCAGTTCTTC,CASSHRTIPHNEQFF
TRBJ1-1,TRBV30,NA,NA,TGTGCCTGGAGTTGGGGGGCTCTGGGCACTGAAGCTTTCTTT,CAWSWGALGTEAFF
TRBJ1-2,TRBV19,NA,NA,TGTGCCAGTAGTATCACAACAGGGCCAACTAACTATGGCTACACCTTC,CASSITTGPTNYGYTF
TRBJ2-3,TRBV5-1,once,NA,TGCGCCAGCAGCTTGGGGGTCGGGGTACTCACAGATACGCAGTATTTT,CASSLGVGVLTDTQYF
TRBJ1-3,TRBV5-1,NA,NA,TGCGCCAGCAGCACGGAAGTAACACCCTCTGGAAACACCATATATTTT,CASSTEVTPSGNTIYF
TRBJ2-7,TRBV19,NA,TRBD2,TGTGCCAGTAGTCCGGGACTAGTCGGCCCCTACGAGCAGTACTTC,CASSPGLVGPYEQYF
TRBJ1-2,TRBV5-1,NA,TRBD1,TGCGCCAGCTGGGGACAGGGTTCGAGCTATGGCTACACCTTC,CASWGQGSSYGYTF
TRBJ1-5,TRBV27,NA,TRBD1,TGTGCCAGCAGTTACGACAGGGCTGGCCAGCCCCAGCATTTT,CASSYDRAGQPQHF
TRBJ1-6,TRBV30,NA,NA,TGTGCCTGGACGGGGGCGATGATGAATTCACCCCTCCACTTT,CAWTGAMMNSPLHF
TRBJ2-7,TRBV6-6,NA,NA,TGTGCCAGTCATTCCAGTCGGGCCACCTACGAGCAGTACTTC,CASHSSRATYEQYF
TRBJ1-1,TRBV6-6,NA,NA,TGTGCCAGCAGTTACTCCGGGAGGCATGAAGCTTTCTTT,CASSYSGRHEAFF
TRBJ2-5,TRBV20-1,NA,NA,TGCAGTGCTCGAACTGGAGAGACCCAGTACTTC,CSARTGETQYF
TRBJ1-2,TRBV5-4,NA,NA,TGTGCCAGCAGCCCACCGTTTACTAACTATGGCTACACCTTC,CASSPPFTNYGYTF
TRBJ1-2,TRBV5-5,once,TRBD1,TGTGCCAGCAGCCTGGACAGGGGTAACTATGGCTACACCTTC,CASSLDRGNYGYTF
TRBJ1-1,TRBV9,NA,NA,TGTGCCAGCAGCGTAGTTCTAGGGTCTGAAGCTTTCTTT,CASSVVLGSEAFF
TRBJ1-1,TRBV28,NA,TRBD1,TGTGCCAGCAGACGGACAGGCTCGAACACTGAAGCTTTCTTT,CASRRTGSNTEAFF
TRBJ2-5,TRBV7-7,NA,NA,TGTGCTAGCAGCTTAGGCATGGTGGAAGAGACCCAGTACTTC,CASSLGMVEETQYF
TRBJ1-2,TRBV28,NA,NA,TGTGCCAGCAGTTCACTAGTTCTGGTCGGCTACACCTTC,CASSSLVLVGYTF
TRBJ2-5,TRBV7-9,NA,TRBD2,TGTGCCAGCAGCTTAGATACCCTAGCGGGAGGGCGAGGAGAGACCCAGTACTTC,CASSLDTLAGGRGETQYF
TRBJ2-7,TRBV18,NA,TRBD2,TGTGCCAGCTCACCCAGGACTAGCGGAATCTCCTACGAGCAGTACTTC,CASSPRTSGISYEQYF
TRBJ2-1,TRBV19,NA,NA,TGTGCCAGTAGTGCGCAGGCCTACAATGAGCAGTTCTTC,CASSAQAYNEQFF
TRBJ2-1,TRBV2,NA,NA,TGTGCCAGCAGTGAGGGGCGGGATCCCTACAATGAGCAGTTCTTC,CASSEGRDPYNEQFF
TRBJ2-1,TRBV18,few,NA,TGTGCCAGCTCACCACCGGGGAATGAGCAGTTCTTC,CASSPPGNEQFF
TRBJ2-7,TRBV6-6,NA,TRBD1,TGTGCCAGCAGTTATTTGAGACAGGGAGTTACCTACGAGCAGTACTTC,CASSYLRQGVTYEQYF
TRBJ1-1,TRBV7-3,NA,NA,TGTGCCAGCAGCGCACACCCACAGGGCACTGAAGCTTTCTTT,CASSAHPQGTEAFF
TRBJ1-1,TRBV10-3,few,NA,TGTGCCATCAGTGAGTTCCGGGACGTCGAAGCTTTCTTT,CAISEFRDVEAFF
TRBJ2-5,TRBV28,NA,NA,TGTGCCAGCAGTTTCCGGGGTCGGGAGACCCAGTACTTC,CASSFRGRETQYF
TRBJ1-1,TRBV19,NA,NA,TGTGCCAGTAAGGCGCGTGGGGGAACCGGCACTGAAGCTTTCTTT,CASKARGGTGTEAFF
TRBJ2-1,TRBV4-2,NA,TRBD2,TGTGCCAGCAGCCAAGGACTAGCGGGATACTACAATGAGCAGTTCTTC,CASSQGLAGYYNEQFF
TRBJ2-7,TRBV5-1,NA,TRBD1,TGCGCCAGCAGCTTTGGACAGGGTCCCAACGAGCAGTACTTC,CASSFGQGPNEQYF
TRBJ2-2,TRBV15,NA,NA,TGTGCCACCAGCAGAGCTGTGGGAGTTTCTACCGGGGAGCTGTTTTTT,CATSRAVGVSTGELFF
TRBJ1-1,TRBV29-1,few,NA,TGCAGCGTTGAAGGGGGCACTGAAGCTTTCTTT,CSVEGGTEAFF
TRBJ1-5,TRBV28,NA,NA,TGTGCCAGCCTAACATGGTCGCAGCCCCAGCATTTT,CASLTWSQPQHF
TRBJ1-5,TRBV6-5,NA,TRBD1,TGTGCCAGCAGTACAGGGGCCGGTGGCAATCAGCCCCAGCATTTT,CASSTGAGGNQPQHF
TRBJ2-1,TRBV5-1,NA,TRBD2,TGCGCCAGCAGCGGAGGACTAGCGGGAGGTGTGGGTGAGCAGTTCTTC,CASSGGLAGGVGEQFF
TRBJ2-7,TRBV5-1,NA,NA,TGCGCCAGCAGTCGGGACGGCCGAACCTACGAGCAGTACTTC,CASSRDGRTYEQYF
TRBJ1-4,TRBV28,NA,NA,TGTGCCAGCCTAACCTGGCAGGGCGGACTTGAAAAACTGTTTTTT,CASLTWQGGLEKLFF
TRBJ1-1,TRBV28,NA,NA,TGTGCCAGCAGTGCACACGGGAGGCCCGAAGCTTTCTTT,CASSAHGRPEAFF
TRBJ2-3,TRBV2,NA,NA,TGTGCCAGCAGCCTCCTCCGGGGGACAGATACGCAGTATTTT,CASSLLRGTDTQYF
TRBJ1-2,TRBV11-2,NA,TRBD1,TGTGCCAGCAGCTTAGCGTTTCGGGACAGGGTCAACTATGGCTACACCTTC,CASSLAFRDRVNYGYTF
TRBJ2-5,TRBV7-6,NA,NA,TGTGCCAGCAGCTTAGGTGCAGGGCGGGAGACCCAGTACTTC,CASSLGAGRETQYF
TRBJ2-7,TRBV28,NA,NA,TGTGCCAGCAGTCCAACCCTTGGGGCGACCAGCTCCTACGAGCAGTACTTC,CASSPTLGATSSYEQYF
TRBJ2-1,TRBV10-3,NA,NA,TGTGCCATCAGGGACGGCTCCTACAATGAGCAGTTCTTC,CAIRDGSYNEQFF
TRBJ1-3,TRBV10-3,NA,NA,TGTGCCATCAGTGAGTCGAACGTCGGAGCGGAACCCATATATTTT,CAISESNVGAEPIYF